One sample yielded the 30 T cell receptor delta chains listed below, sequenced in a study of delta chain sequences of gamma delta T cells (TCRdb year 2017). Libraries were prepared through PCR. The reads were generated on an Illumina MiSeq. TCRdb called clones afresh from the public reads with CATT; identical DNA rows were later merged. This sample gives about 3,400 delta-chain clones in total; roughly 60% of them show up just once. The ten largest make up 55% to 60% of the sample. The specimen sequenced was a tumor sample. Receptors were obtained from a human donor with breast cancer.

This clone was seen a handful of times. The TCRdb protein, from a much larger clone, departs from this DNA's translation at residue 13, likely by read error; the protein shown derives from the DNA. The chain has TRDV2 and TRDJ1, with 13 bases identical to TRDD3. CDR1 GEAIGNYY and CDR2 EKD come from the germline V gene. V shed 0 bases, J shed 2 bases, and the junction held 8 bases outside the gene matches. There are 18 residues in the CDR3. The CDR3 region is CACDTLTTGGYVTDKLIF. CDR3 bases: TGTGCCTGTGACACCCTAACTACTGGGGGATACGTGACCGATAAACTCATCTTT.

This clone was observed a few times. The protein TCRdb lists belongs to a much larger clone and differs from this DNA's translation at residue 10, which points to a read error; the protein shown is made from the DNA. Here the CDR3 reads CACDALGIRRNKLIF. The CDR3 DNA sequence: TGTGCCTGTGACGCCCTGGGGATAAGGAGGAATAAACTCATCTTT. The genes are TRDV2 and TRDJ1, with TRDD3 matching 7 bases. The CDR3 is 15 residues long. Losses at the gene ends were 3 bases for V and 6 bases for J; bases not matched to a gene: 12. CDR1 is GEAIGNYY and CDR2 is EKD in the germline V gene.

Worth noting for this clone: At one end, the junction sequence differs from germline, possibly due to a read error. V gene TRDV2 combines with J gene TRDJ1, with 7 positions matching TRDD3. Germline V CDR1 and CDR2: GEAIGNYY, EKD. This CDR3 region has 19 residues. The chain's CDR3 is CACDTIGWWIRDVFDTLIF. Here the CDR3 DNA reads TGTGCCTGTGACACTATAGGCTGGTGGATACGCGACGTCTTCGATACACTCATCTTT.

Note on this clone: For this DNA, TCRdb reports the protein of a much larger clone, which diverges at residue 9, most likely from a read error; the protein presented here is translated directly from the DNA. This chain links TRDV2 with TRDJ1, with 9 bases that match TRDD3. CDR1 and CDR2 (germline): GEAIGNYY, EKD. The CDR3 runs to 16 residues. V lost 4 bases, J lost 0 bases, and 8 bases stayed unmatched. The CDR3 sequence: CACDPLGDSYTDKLIF. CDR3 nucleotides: TGTGCCTGTGATCCACTGGGGGACTCGTACACCGATAAACTCATCTTT.

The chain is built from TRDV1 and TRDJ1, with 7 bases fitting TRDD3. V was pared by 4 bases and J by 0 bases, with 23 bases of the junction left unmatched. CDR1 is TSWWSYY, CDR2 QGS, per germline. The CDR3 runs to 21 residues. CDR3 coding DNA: TGTGCTCTTGGGGCTTGGGGGACCAACCCCCTGTTTTGGAGGTACACCGATAAACTCATCTTT. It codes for CALGAWGTNPLFWRYTDKLIF.

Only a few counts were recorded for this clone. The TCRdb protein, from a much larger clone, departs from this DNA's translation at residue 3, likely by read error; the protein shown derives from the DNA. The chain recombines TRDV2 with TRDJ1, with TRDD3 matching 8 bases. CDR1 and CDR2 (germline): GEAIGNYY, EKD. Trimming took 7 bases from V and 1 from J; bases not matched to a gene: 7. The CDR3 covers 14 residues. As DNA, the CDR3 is TGTGCCTGGGATCGACTGGGGGGCACCGATAAACTCATCTTT. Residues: CAWDRLGGTDKLIF.

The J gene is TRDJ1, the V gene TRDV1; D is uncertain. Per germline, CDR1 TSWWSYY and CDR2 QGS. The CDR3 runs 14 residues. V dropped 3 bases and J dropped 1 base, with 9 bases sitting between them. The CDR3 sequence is CALGDLWTTDKLIF. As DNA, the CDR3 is TGTGCTCTTGGGGACCTGTGGACCACCGATAAACTCATCTTT.

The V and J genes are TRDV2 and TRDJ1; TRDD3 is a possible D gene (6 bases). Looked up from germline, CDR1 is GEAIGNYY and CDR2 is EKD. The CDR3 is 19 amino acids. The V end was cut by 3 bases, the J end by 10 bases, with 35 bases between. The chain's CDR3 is CACDSLWRTVIRYNVILIF. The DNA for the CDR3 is TGTGCCTGTGACTCCCTTTGGCGAACGGTGATACGTTACAACGTCATACTCATCTTT.

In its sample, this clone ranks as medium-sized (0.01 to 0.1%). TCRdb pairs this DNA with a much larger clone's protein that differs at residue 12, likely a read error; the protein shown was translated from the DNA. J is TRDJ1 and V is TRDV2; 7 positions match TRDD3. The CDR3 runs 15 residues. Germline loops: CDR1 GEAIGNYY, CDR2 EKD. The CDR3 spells CACDPVGEDTDRLIF. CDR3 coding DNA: TGTGCCTGTGACCCAGTGGGGGAGGACACCGATAGACTCATCTTT.

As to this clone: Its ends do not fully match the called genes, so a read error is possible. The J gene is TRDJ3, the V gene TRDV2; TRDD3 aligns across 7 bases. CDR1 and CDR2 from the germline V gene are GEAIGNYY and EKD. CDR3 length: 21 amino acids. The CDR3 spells CAGGEAATASGDPWDTRQMFF. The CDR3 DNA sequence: TGTGCGGGTGGCGAAGCCGCCACTGCCTCGGGGGATCCGTGGGACACCAGACAGATGTTTTTC.

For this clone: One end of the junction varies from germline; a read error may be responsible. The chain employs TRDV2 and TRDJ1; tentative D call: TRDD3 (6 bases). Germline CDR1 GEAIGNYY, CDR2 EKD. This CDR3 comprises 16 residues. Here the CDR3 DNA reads TGTGCTTGTGACGAACTATTGGGGGTTACCACCGATAAATTCTTCTTT. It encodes CACDELLGVTTDKFFF.

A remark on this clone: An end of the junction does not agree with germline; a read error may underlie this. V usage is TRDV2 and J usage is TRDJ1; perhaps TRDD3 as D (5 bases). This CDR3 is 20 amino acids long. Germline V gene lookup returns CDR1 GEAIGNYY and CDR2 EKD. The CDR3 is CSFHTVSRDGDRPYTDTLIF. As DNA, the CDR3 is TGTTCTTTTCACACCGTGTCAAGGGATGGGGACCGACCTTACACCGATACACTCATCTTT.

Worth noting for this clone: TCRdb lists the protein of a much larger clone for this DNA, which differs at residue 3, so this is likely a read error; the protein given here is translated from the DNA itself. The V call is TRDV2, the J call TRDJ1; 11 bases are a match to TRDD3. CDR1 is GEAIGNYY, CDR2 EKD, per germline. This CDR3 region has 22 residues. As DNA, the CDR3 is TGCGCCCGTGACGATTACAGGCCTTCCCTCGTACTGGGGGATATTTCGGGTCATAAACTCATCTTT. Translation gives CARDDYRPSLVLGDISGHKLIF.

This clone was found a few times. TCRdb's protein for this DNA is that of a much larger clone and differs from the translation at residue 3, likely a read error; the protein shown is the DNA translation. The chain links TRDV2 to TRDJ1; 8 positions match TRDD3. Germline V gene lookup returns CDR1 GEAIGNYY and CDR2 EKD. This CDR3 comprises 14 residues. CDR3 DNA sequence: TGTGCCCGTGATCGACTGGGGGGCACCGATAAACTCATCTTT. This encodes CARDRLGGTDKLIF.

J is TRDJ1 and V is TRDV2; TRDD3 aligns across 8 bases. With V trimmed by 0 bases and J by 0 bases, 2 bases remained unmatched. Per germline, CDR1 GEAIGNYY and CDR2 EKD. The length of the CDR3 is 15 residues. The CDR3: CACDTLGDHTDKLIF. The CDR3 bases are TGTGCCTGTGACACCTTGGGGGATCACACCGATAAACTCATCTTT.

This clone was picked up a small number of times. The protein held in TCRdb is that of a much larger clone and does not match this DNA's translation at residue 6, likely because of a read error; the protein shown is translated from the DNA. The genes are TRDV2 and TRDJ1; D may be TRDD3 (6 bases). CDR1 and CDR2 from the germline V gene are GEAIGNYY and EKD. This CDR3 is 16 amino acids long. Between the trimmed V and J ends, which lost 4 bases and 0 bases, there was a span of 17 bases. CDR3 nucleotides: TGTGCCTGTGATCCACAGGGGGACCCGTACACCGATAAACTCATCTTT. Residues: CACDPQGDPYTDKLIF.

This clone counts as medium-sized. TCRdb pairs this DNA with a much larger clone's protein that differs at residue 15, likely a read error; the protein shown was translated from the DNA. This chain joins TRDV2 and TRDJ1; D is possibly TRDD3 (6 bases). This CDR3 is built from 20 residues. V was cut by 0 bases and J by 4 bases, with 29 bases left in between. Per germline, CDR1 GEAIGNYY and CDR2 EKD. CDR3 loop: CACDTVSREGDRPYIDKLIF. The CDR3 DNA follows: TGTGCCTGTGACACCGTGTCAAGGGAGGGGGACCGACCTTACATCGATAAACTCATCTTT.

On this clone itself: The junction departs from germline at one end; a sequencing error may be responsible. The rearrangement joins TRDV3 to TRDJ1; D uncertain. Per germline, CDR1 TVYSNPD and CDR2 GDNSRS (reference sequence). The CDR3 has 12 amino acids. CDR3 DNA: TGTGCCATTCTGGAAGGCACCGAGAAACTCATCTTT. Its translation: CAILEGTEKLIF. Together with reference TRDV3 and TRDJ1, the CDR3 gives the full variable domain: CDKVTQSSPDQTVASGSEVVLLCTYDTVYSNPDLFWYRIRPDYSFQFVFYGDNSRSEGADFTQGRFSVKHILTQKAFHLVISPVRTEDSATYYCAILEGTEKLIFGKGTRVTVEP.

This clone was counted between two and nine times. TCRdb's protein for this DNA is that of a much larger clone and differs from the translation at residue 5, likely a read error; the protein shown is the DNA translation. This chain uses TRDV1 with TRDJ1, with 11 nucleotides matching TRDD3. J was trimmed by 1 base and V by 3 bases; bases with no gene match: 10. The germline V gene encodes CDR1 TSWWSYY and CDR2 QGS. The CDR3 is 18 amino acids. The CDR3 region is CALGDPKLGDTSTDKLIF. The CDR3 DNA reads TGTGCTCTTGGGGATCCAAAGCTGGGGGATACATCCACCGATAAACTCATCTTT.

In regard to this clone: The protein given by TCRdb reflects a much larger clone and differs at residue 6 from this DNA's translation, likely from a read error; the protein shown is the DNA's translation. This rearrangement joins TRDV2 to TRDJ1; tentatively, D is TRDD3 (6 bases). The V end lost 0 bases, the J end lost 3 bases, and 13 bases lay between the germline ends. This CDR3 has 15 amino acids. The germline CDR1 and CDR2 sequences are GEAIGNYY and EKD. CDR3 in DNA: TGTGCCTGTGACACCTTTGGGGGTCCTCCCGATAAACTCATCTTT. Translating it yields CACDTFGGPPDKLIF.

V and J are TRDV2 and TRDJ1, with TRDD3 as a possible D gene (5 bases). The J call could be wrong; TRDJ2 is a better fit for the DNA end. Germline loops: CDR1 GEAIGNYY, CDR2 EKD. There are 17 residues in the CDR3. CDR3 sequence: CACDPIRPPEFSNLLFF. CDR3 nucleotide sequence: TGTGCCTGTGACCCCATACGACCTCCAGAGTTCTCTAATCTACTCTTCTTT.

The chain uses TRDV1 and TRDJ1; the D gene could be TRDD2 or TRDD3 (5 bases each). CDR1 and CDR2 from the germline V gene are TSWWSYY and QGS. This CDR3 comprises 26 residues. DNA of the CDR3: TGTGCAGAAGAGTACGAGATGCTTAATGGGGCCTTCGGAAGGGGTAACTCCCGCAGGCTCGGCGATAAACTCATCTTT. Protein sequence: CAEEYEMLNGAFGRGNSRRLGDKLIF.

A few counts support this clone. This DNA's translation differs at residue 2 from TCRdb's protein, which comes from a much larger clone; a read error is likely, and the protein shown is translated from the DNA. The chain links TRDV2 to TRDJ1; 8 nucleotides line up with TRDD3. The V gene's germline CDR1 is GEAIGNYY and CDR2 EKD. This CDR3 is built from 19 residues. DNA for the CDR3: TGTTCCTGTGACACCGTTCACTTTGGTGGGGGATTCTTTCCCGATAAACTCATCTTT. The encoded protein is CSCDTVHFGGGFFPDKLIF.

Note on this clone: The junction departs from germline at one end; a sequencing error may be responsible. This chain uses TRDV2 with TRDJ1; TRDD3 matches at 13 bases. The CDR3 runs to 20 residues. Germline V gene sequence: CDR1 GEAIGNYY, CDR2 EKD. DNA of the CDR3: TGTTCCTGTGTCTCCCTACTGGGGGATACGCCCTCGTTTGGAACCGATACACTCATCTTT. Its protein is CSCVSLLGDTPSFGTDTLIF.

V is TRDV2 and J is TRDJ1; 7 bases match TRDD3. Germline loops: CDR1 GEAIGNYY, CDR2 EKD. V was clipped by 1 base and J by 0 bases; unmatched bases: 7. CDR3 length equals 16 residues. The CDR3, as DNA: TGTGCCTGTGACACTCTGGGGGTCCAGTACACCGATAAACTCATCTTT. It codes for CACDTLGVQYTDKLIF.

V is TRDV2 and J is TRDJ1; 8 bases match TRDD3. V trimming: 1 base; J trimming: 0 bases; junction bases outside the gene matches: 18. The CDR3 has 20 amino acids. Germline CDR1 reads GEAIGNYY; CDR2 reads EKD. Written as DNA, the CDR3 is TGTGCCTGTGACACAATCCGTACTGGGGGTCCCCTACATGACACCGATAAACTCATCTTT. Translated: CACDTIRTGGPLHDTDKLIF.

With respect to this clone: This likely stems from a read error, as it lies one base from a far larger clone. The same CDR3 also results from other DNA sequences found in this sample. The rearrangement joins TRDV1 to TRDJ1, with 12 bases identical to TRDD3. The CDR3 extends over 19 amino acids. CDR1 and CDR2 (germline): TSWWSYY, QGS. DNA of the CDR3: TGTGCTCTTGGGGAAGACCCCCACTGGGGGATACCATATGGCGATAAACTCATCTTC. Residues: CALGEDPHWGIPYGDKLIF.

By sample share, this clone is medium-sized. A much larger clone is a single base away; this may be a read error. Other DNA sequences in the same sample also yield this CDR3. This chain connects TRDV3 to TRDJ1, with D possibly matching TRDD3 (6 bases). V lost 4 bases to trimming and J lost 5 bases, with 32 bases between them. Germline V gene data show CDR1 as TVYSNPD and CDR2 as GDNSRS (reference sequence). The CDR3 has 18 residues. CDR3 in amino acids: CACVPETLITGGEDKLIF. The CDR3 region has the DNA TGTGCCTGCGTGCCCGAGACCCTAATTACCGGGGGAGAGGATAAACTCATCTTT.

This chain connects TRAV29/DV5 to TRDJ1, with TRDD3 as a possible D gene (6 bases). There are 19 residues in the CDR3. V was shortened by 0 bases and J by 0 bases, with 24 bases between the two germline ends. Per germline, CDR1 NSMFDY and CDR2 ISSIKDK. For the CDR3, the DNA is TGTGCAGCAAGCGGCCCCTTTCCGTTGGGGGTCTTGTACACCGATAAACTCATCTTT. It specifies CAASGPFPLGVLYTDKLIF.

The CDR3 sequence is CALDEGGDGSYTDKLIF. In DNA form, the CDR3 reads TGTGCTCTCGACGAAGGGGGAGACGGATCCTACACCGATAAACTCATCTTT. The rearrangement uses TRDV1 and TRDJ1; maybe TRDD3 (6 bases). CDR3 length: 17 residues. Germline loops: CDR1 TSWWSYY, CDR2 QGS. Trimming pared 9 bases from V and 0 bases from J, leaving 23 bases between.